This is a list of T cell receptor beta chains from one sample in a study of T cells after yellow fever vaccination. MiXCR was run by TCRdb on the 5' RACE reads, yielding one entry per CDR3 protein. Here the sample spans approximately 300,000 distinct CDR3 sequences, 8.7% being singletons. The starting material was PBMCs, obtained on the day of the first yellow fever vaccination. The receptors derive from a man aged 18 to 35 who received the YFV17D yellow fever vaccine. Both conserved end residues are part of each CDR3. D genes are given only for firm matches. The size entry is marked missing in some rows and otherwise reads once, few, many or a size class.

D gene: NA; clone size: few; CDR3 length: 17; V gene: TRBV24-1; J gene: TRBJ1-2; CDR3 protein: CATSDLRNGLISYGYTF; CDR3 DNA: TGTGCCACCAGTGATTTGCGGAATGGACTTATTAGCTATGGCTACACCTTC
D gene: NA; clone size: few; CDR3 length: 15; V gene: TRBV20-1; J gene: TRBJ2-5; CDR3 protein: CSALTRGGLQETQYF; CDR3 DNA: TGCAGTGCCCTCACTAGGGGGGGCCTCCAAGAGACCCAGTACTTC
D gene: NA; clone size: NA; CDR3 length: 11; V gene: TRBV7-9; J gene: TRBJ1-6; CDR3 protein: CASTRNSPLHF; CDR3 DNA: TGTGCCAGCACTCGGAATTCACCCCTCCACTTT
D gene: TRBD1; clone size: many; CDR3 length: 16; V gene: TRBV6-1; J gene: TRBJ1-1; CDR3 protein: CASMIRQGGMNTEAFF; CDR3 DNA: TGTGCCAGCATGATACGACAGGGGGGTATGAACACTGAAGCTTTCTTT
D gene: NA; clone size: many; CDR3 length: 17; V gene: TRBV6-5; J gene: TRBJ1-6; CDR3 protein: CASSYSFAGGTGSPLHF; CDR3 DNA: TGTGCCAGCAGTTATTCGTTCGCAGGAGGGACGGGATCACCCCTCCACTTT
D gene: NA; clone size: many; CDR3 length: 15; V gene: TRBV4-2; J gene: TRBJ2-3; CDR3 protein: CASRPVAEPTDTQYF; CDR3 DNA: TGTGCCAGCAGGCCAGTAGCGGAGCCCACAGATACGCAGTATTTT
D gene: TRBD1; clone size: NA; CDR3 length: 15; V gene: TRBV15; J gene: TRBJ1-1; CDR3 protein: CATSIGQGGNTEAFF; CDR3 DNA: TGTGCCACCAGCATCGGACAGGGGGGTAACACTGAAGCTTTCTTT
D gene: TRBD1; clone size: few; CDR3 length: 17; V gene: TRBV11-2; J gene: TRBJ1-6; CDR3 protein: CASSLGQGVPYNSPLHF; CDR3 DNA: TGTGCCAGCAGCTTGGGGCAGGGGGTACCCTATAATTCACCCCTCCACTTT
D gene: NA; clone size: NA; CDR3 length: 15; V gene: TRBV4-3; J gene: TRBJ2-3; CDR3 protein: CASSQEQVKDDTQYF; CDR3 DNA: TGCGCCAGCAGCCAAGAACAGGTTAAGGATGATACGCAGTATTTT
D gene: NA; clone size: NA; CDR3 length: 16; V gene: TRBV24-1; J gene: TRBJ2-5; CDR3 protein: CATSDSTKTYQETQYF; CDR3 DNA: TGTGCCACCAGTGATTCTACTAAAACCTACCAGGAGACCCAGTACTTC
D gene: NA; clone size: NA; CDR3 length: 13; V gene: TRBV24-1; J gene: TRBJ1-2; CDR3 protein: CATSSGTIYGYTF; CDR3 DNA: TGTGCCACCAGCTCAGGGACGATCTATGGCTACACCTTC
D gene: TRBD1; clone size: NA; CDR3 length: 16; V gene: TRBV5-6; J gene: TRBJ1-2; CDR3 protein: CASSLEGTGGADGYTF; CDR3 DNA: TGTGCCAGCAGCTTGGAGGGGACAGGGGGCGCGGATGGCTACACCTTC
D gene: NA; clone size: NA; CDR3 length: 15; V gene: TRBV19; J gene: TRBJ1-1; CDR3 protein: CASTPDSRMNTEAFF; CDR3 DNA: TGTGCCAGTACCCCGGACAGCCGGATGAACACTGAAGCTTTCTTT
D gene: TRBD1; clone size: few; CDR3 length: 16; V gene: TRBV27; J gene: TRBJ1-2; CDR3 protein: CASSFLRDRAKYGYTF; CDR3 DNA: TGTGCCAGCAGTTTCCTCCGGGACAGGGCCAAATATGGCTACACCTTC
D gene: TRBD1; clone size: NA; CDR3 length: 11; V gene: TRBV6-5; J gene: TRBJ2-1; CDR3 protein: CATQTGTGKFF; CDR3 DNA: TGTGCCACTCAAACCGGGACAGGGAAGTTCTTC
D gene: NA; clone size: few; CDR3 length: 19; V gene: TRBV6-1; J gene: TRBJ1-5; CDR3 protein: CASSEGTPFLSISNQPQHF; CDR3 DNA: TGTGCCAGCAGTGAGGGGACACCGTTCCTCTCTATTAGCAATCAGCCCCAGCATTTT
D gene: NA; clone size: NA; CDR3 length: 13; V gene: TRBV4-1; J gene: TRBJ2-1; CDR3 protein: CASSQALNNEQFF; CDR3 DNA: TGCGCCAGCAGCCAAGCACTGAACAATGAGCAGTTCTTC
D gene: TRBD2; clone size: NA; CDR3 length: 17; V gene: TRBV12-3/TRBV12-4; J gene: TRBJ2-5; CDR3 protein: CASSKGGLAGPQETQYF; CDR3 DNA: TGTGCCAGCAGTAAAGGCGGACTAGCGGGGCCCCAAGAGACCCAGTACTTC
D gene: TRBD2; clone size: NA; CDR3 length: 18; V gene: TRBV4-1; J gene: TRBJ2-3; CDR3 protein: CASSQSPTSGGSTDTQYF; CDR3 DNA: TGCGCCAGCAGCCAATCCCCGACTAGCGGGGGCAGCACAGATACGCAGTATTTT
D gene: NA; clone size: few; CDR3 length: 15; V gene: TRBV19; J gene: TRBJ1-5; CDR3 protein: CASSKSPRGNQPQHF; CDR3 DNA: TGTGCCAGTAGTAAGTCGCCGAGGGGGAATCAGCCCCAGCATTTT
D gene: TRBD1; clone size: few; CDR3 length: 16; V gene: TRBV20-1; J gene: TRBJ2-1; CDR3 protein: CSARDEWGTGGNEQFF; CDR3 DNA: TGCAGTGCTAGAGATGAGTGGGGGACAGGGGGCAATGAGCAGTTCTTC
D gene: NA; clone size: few; CDR3 length: 11; V gene: TRBV29-1; J gene: TRBJ1-2; CDR3 protein: CSVESFYGYTF; CDR3 DNA: TGCAGCGTTGAGTCCTTCTATGGCTACACCTTC
D gene: NA; clone size: NA; CDR3 length: 14; V gene: TRBV6-4; J gene: TRBJ2-5; CDR3 protein: CASSEVGNQETQYF; CDR3 DNA: TGTGCCAGCAGTGAAGTGGGTAACCAAGAGACCCAGTACTTC
D gene: NA; clone size: NA; CDR3 length: 14; V gene: TRBV6-2/TRBV6-3; J gene: TRBJ2-1; CDR3 protein: CATETGFTYNEQFF; CDR3 DNA: TGTGCCACCGAAACGGGGTTTACCTACAATGAGCAGTTCTTC
D gene: NA; clone size: few; CDR3 length: 16; V gene: TRBV18; J gene: TRBJ2-2; CDR3 protein: CASSPLVTWNTGELFF; CDR3 DNA: TGTGCCAGCTCACCATTGGTTACCTGGAACACCGGGGAGCTGTTTTTT
D gene: NA; clone size: NA; CDR3 length: 16; V gene: TRBV5-1; J gene: TRBJ2-5; CDR3 protein: CASSSPGPFGRETQYF; CDR3 DNA: TGCGCCAGCAGCTCTCCGGGACCGTTCGGTAGGGAGACCCAGTACTTC
D gene: NA; clone size: NA; CDR3 length: 15; V gene: TRBV4-1; J gene: TRBJ2-6; CDR3 protein: CASSHPPAGANVLTF; CDR3 DNA: TGCGCCAGCAGCCACCCCCCAGCTGGGGCCAACGTCCTGACTTTC
D gene: NA; clone size: many; CDR3 length: 15; V gene: TRBV5-6; J gene: TRBJ2-5; CDR3 protein: CASSLFTGGRETQYF; CDR3 DNA: TGTGCCAGCAGCTTGTTCACCGGGGGGCGGGAGACCCAGTACTTC
D gene: NA; clone size: few; CDR3 length: 15; V gene: TRBV20-1; J gene: TRBJ2-4; CDR3 protein: CSAIGPGMRKNIQYF; CDR3 DNA: TGCAGTGCCATAGGACCCGGGATGCGCAAAAACATTCAGTACTTC
D gene: NA; clone size: few; CDR3 length: 14; V gene: TRBV6-1; J gene: TRBJ1-1; CDR3 protein: CASSEAIGGAEAFF; CDR3 DNA: TGTGCCAGCAGTGAAGCGATCGGGGGGGCTGAAGCTTTCTTT
D gene: TRBD2; clone size: once; CDR3 length: 14; V gene: TRBV4-3; J gene: TRBJ2-1; CDR3 protein: CASSQSGGQNEQFF; CDR3 DNA: TGCGCCAGCAGCCAAAGCGGGGGGCAAAATGAGCAGTTCTTC
D gene: NA; clone size: NA; CDR3 length: 14; V gene: TRBV12-3/TRBV12-4; J gene: TRBJ2-5; CDR3 protein: CASSLALTRETQYF; CDR3 DNA: TGTGCCAGCAGTTTAGCGCTAACGAGAGAGACCCAGTACTTC
D gene: NA; clone size: NA; CDR3 length: 16; V gene: TRBV4-2; J gene: TRBJ2-5; CDR3 protein: CASSQDWMRDLGTQYF; CDR3 DNA: TGTGCCAGCAGCCAAGATTGGATGCGGGACTTAGGGACCCAGTACTTC
D gene: NA; clone size: NA; CDR3 length: 12; V gene: TRBV13; J gene: TRBJ1-1; CDR3 protein: CASSLRGSGAFF; CDR3 DNA: TGTGCCAGCAGCTTAAGGGGGAGTGGAGCTTTCTTT
D gene: NA; clone size: NA; CDR3 length: 18; V gene: TRBV4-3; J gene: TRBJ2-4; CDR3 protein: CASSQFAGGGVAKNIQYF; CDR3 DNA: TGCGCCAGCAGCCAATTTGCCGGTGGGGGAGTAGCCAAAAACATTCAGTACTTC
D gene: NA; clone size: many; CDR3 length: 15; V gene: TRBV12-3/TRBV12-4; J gene: TRBJ2-3; CDR3 protein: CASSSGGSNTDTQYF; CDR3 DNA: TGTGCCAGCAGTTCAGGAGGGTCTAACACAGATACGCAGTATTTT
D gene: TRBD2; clone size: NA; CDR3 length: 18; V gene: TRBV19; J gene: TRBJ2-3; CDR3 protein: CASSMRLAGGERIDTQYF; CDR3 DNA: TGTGCCAGTAGTATGCGGCTAGCGGGGGGAGAGCGTATAGATACGCAGTATTTT
D gene: NA; clone size: few; CDR3 length: 14; V gene: TRBV6-5; J gene: TRBJ1-2; CDR3 protein: CASSYLPGSYGYTF; CDR3 DNA: TGTGCCAGCAGTTACTTACCGGGGAGCTATGGCTACACCTTC
D gene: NA; clone size: few; CDR3 length: 14; V gene: TRBV12-3/TRBV12-4; J gene: TRBJ1-3; CDR3 protein: CASSAWGSGNTIYF; CDR3 DNA: TGTGCCAGCAGTGCGTGGGGCTCTGGAAACACCATATATTTT
D gene: NA; clone size: few; CDR3 length: 16; V gene: TRBV4-1; J gene: TRBJ2-7; CDR3 protein: CASSQDRWDTGREQYF; CDR3 DNA: TGCGCCAGCAGCCAAGATCGTTGGGACACCGGCCGGGAGCAGTACTTC
D gene: NA; clone size: many; CDR3 length: 14; V gene: TRBV13; J gene: TRBJ1-2; CDR3 protein: CASSLSMGNYGYTF; CDR3 DNA: TGTGCCAGCAGCTTAAGTATGGGAAACTATGGCTACACCTTC
D gene: TRBD2; clone size: NA; CDR3 length: 15; V gene: TRBV5-1; J gene: TRBJ2-1; CDR3 protein: CASSGSGGLYNEQFF; CDR3 DNA: TGCGCCAGCAGCGGGAGCGGGGGGCTTTACAATGAGCAGTTCTTC
D gene: NA; clone size: few; CDR3 length: 14; V gene: TRBV10-3; J gene: TRBJ1-2; CDR3 protein: CAISPAPRDDGYTF; CDR3 DNA: TGTGCCATCAGTCCCGCCCCCAGGGATGATGGCTACACCTTC
D gene: TRBD2; clone size: few; CDR3 length: 16; V gene: TRBV27; J gene: TRBJ2-5; CDR3 protein: CASSLFLAGAQETQYF; CDR3 DNA: TGTGCCAGCAGTTTATTCCTAGCGGGGGCCCAAGAGACCCAGTACTTC
D gene: NA; clone size: NA; CDR3 length: 18; V gene: TRBV9; J gene: TRBJ2-1; CDR3 protein: CASSEGGGWPARDNEQFF; CDR3 DNA: TGTGCCAGCAGCGAGGGGGGGGGGTGGCCTGCCCGCGACAATGAGCAGTTCTTC
D gene: NA; clone size: NA; CDR3 length: 14; V gene: TRBV4-3; J gene: TRBJ2-1; CDR3 protein: CASSQDRGKNEQFF; CDR3 DNA: TGCGCCAGCAGCCAAGATCGGGGGAAGAATGAGCAGTTCTTC
D gene: TRBD1; clone size: many; CDR3 length: 15; V gene: TRBV19; J gene: TRBJ1-5; CDR3 protein: CASSRDRAWDQPQHF; CDR3 DNA: TGTGCCAGTAGCCGAGACAGGGCTTGGGATCAGCCCCAGCATTTT
D gene: NA; clone size: NA; CDR3 length: 15; V gene: TRBV4-2; J gene: TRBJ2-1; CDR3 protein: CAISPGLLWWYEQFF; CDR3 DNA: TGTGCCATCAGCCCCGGGCTCCTCTGGTGGTATGAGCAGTTCTTC
D gene: TRBD2; clone size: few; CDR3 length: 15; V gene: TRBV9; J gene: TRBJ2-5; CDR3 protein: CASSVVASGAETQYF; CDR3 DNA: TGTGCCAGCAGCGTAGTCGCTAGCGGGGCAGAGACCCAGTACTTC
D gene: NA; clone size: NA; CDR3 length: 14; V gene: TRBV15; J gene: TRBJ2-3; CDR3 protein: CATSFQREGGTQYF; CDR3 DNA: TGTGCCACCAGCTTTCAGAGAGAGGGTGGTACGCAGTATTTT
D gene: TRBD1; clone size: few; CDR3 length: 17; V gene: TRBV7-3; J gene: TRBJ1-1; CDR3 protein: CASSLMAPGQGFTEAFF; CDR3 DNA: TGTGCCAGCAGCTTAATGGCGCCGGGACAGGGGTTCACTGAAGCTTTCTTT
D gene: NA; clone size: NA; CDR3 length: 16; V gene: TRBV12-3/TRBV12-4; J gene: TRBJ2-3; CDR3 protein: CASSPMQGFGTDTQYF; CDR3 DNA: TGTGCCAGCAGTCCGATGCAGGGTTTCGGCACAGATACGCAGTATTTT
D gene: TRBD1; clone size: few; CDR3 length: 16; V gene: TRBV12-3/TRBV12-4; J gene: TRBJ2-3; CDR3 protein: CASSLAGGRSADTQYF; CDR3 DNA: TGTGCCAGCAGTTTAGCAGGGGGCCGGAGCGCAGATACGCAGTATTTT
D gene: NA; clone size: NA; CDR3 length: 12; V gene: TRBV14; J gene: TRBJ1-2; CDR3 protein: CASSQADVRYTF; CDR3 DNA: TGTGCCAGCAGCCAAGCAGACGTCCGCTACACCTTC